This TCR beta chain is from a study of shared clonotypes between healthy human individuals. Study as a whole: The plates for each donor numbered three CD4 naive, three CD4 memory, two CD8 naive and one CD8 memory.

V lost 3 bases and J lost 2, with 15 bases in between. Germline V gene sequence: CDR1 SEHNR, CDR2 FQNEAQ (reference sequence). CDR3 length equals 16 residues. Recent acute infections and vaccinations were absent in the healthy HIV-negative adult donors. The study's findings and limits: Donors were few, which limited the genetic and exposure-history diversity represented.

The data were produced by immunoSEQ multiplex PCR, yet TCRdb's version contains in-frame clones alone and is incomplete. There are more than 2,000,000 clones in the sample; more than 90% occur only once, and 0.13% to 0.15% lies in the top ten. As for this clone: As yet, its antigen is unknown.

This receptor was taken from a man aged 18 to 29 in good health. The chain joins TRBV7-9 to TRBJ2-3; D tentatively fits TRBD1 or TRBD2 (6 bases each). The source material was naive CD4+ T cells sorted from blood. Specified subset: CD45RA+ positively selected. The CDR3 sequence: CASSFGGLLPTDTQYF. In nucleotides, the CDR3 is TGTGCCAGCAGCTTTGGGGGGCTATTGCCCACAGATACGCAGTATTTT.